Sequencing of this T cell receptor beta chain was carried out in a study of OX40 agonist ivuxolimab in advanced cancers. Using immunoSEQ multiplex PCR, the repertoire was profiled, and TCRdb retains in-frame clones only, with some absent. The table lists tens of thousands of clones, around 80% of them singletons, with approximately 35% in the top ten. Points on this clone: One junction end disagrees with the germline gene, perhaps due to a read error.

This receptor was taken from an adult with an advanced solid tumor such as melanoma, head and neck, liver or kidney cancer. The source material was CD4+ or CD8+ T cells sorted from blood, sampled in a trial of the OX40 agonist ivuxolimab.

The CDR3 loop reads CASGISGAEAFF. CDR3 coding DNA: TGTGCCAGTGGTATATCGGGGGCTGAAGCTTTCTTT. The rearrangement uses TRBV19 and TRBJ1-1, with D tentatively TRBD1 (5 bases). The CDR3 is 12 amino acids. Germline CDR1 and CDR2: LNHDA and SQIVND (reference sequence).